The 8 T cell receptor beta chains below were found in one sample sequenced in a study of T cells in Graves' hyperthyroidism and ophthalmopathy. Researchers took RNA transcripts and amplified the TCR beta CDR3 regions from them. Carried out on the TCR CDR3, a first-round RT-PCR used the HTBI primer set. In TCRdb, the multiplex PCR reads were re-called with MiXCR into one record per CDR3 protein. The repertoire holds about 200,000 distinct CDR3 sequences, with less than 20% as singletons. What was sequenced was blood. These receptors all come from a woman aged 50 to 65 with Graves' hyperthyroidism.

A few counts support this clonotype. A much larger clone differs by one base, so this may be a read error. The rearrangement joins TRBV2 to TRBJ2-1, with TRBD2 matching 15 bases. This CDR3 contains 17 residues. From germline, CDR1 is SNHLY and CDR2 FYNNEI. V lost 5 bases and J lost 7; bases outside the gene matches: 9. The CDR3 sequence is CASSKRTSGRAENEQFF. The CDR3, as DNA: TGTGCCAGCAGTAAACGGACTAGCGGGAGGGCCGAGAATGAGCAGTTCTTC.

The chain combines TRBV27 with TRBJ1-5; the match to TRBD1 covers 9 bases. V lost 5 bases and J lost 3; bases outside the gene matches: 8. From germline, CDR1 is MNHEY and CDR2 SMNVEV (reference sequence). The CDR3 runs 16 residues. CDR3 coding DNA: TGTGCCAGCAGTCTTCGACAGGGGGTCGTCAATCAGCCCCAGCATTTT. As protein: CASSLRQGVVNQPQHF.

J is TRBJ1-5 and V is TRBV24-1; D unresolved. V dropped 4 bases and J dropped 2 bases, with 14 bases sitting between them. Germline assignment: CDR1 KGHDR and CDR2 SFDVKD. The CDR3 has 16 amino acids. The CDR3 DNA reads as TGTGCCACCAGTGACGCTTTAACCCCGGGCAATCAGCCCCAGCATTTT. Translated: CATSDALTPGNQPQHF.

The rearrangement uses TRBV9 and TRBJ2-2; a possible D gene is TRBD2 (6 bases). V was trimmed by 4 bases and J by 5 bases, leaving 18 bases between them. Germline V gene data show CDR1 as SGDLS and CDR2 as YYNGEE. CDR3 length equals 16 residues. The CDR3 DNA reads TGTGCCAGCAGCCCGCGACCCGGACGGGGGACCGGGGAGCTGTTTTTT. This translates into CASSPRPGRGTGELFF.

This clonotype was seen ten or more times. This chain uses TRBV12-5 with TRBJ2-1; 10 nucleotides agree with TRBD2. From germline, CDR1 is LGHNT and CDR2 FRNRAP. With V trimmed by 6 bases and J by 6 bases, 8 bases remained unmatched. The CDR3 contains 15 residues. This CDR3 reads CASGRTSGNINEQFF. In DNA form, the CDR3 reads TGTGCTAGTGGCCGTACTAGCGGGAACATCAATGAGCAGTTCTTC.

This clonotype was picked up a small number of times. A much bigger clone sits one base away, suggesting this may be a read error. The V gene is TRBV11-1, the J gene TRBJ1-1; 8 bases map to TRBD1. J lost 4 bases, V lost 7 bases, and 8 bases had no gene match. This CDR3 has 14 residues. The germline CDR1 and CDR2 sequences are SGHAT and FQDESV (reference sequence). Here the CDR3 DNA reads TGTGCCAGCAACGGCAGGGGGCTTGTCACTGAAGCTTTCTTT. Its protein product is CASNGRGLVTEAFF.

This clonotype was seen ten or more times. This rearrangement joins TRBV10-3 to TRBJ2-3; unclear D gene. The CDR3 runs to 17 residues. Germline assignment: CDR1 ENHRY and CDR2 SYGVKD. The germline V and J ends were trimmed by 4 bases and 5 bases, with 22 bases remaining between them. CDR3 coding DNA: TGTGCCATCAGTGTTTCCCGGACCTCAACTGGGGTAGATACGCAGTATTTT. This encodes CAISVSRTSTGVDTQYF.

In this sample, this clonotype turned up a few times. The chain is built from TRBV9 and TRBJ2-7; 9 bases are shared with TRBD2. The CDR3 loop spans 17 amino acids. Germline values: CDR1 SGDLS, CDR2 YYNGEE. With 4 bases clipped from V and 4 bases from J, the junction kept 15 bases outside the gene matches. The DNA of the CDR3 is TGTGCCAGCAGCCCCGGGTCTAGCGGGACCCGATTTTACGAGCAGTACTTC. Translating it yields CASSPGSSGTRFYEQYF.